One sample yielded the 10 T cell receptor beta chains listed below, sequenced in a study of blood T cell repertoires in COVID-19. The protocol was immunoSEQ multiplex PCR, while the TCRdb copy is restricted to in-frame clones and leaves out a portion. The sample contains some 250,000 clones, around 79% of which appear only once. Sequenced material: peripheral blood. The source is a woman aged 80 or older with acute or convalescent COVID-19.

This sequence joins TRBV19 and TRBJ2-1; D is uncertain. Trimming took off 3 bases at V and 0 bases at J, with 18 bases between the two ends. Germline CDR1 and CDR2: LNHDA and SQIVND (reference sequence). CDR3 size: 18 residues. CDR3 nucleotide sequence: TGTGCCAGTAGTATTAAGCCGACGGGTATCAGCTCCTACAATGAGCAGTTCTTC. This encodes CASSIKPTGISSYNEQFF. Complete variable domain (other parts from reference TRBV19 and TRBJ2-1): DGGITQSPKYLFRKEGQNVTLSCEQNLNHDAMYWYRQDPGQGLRLIYYSQIVNDFQKGDIAEGYSVSREKKESFPLTVTSAQKNPTAFYLCASSIKPTGISSYNEQFFGPGTRLTVL.

The V and J genes are TRBV2 and TRBJ1-5; D is ambiguous. This CDR3 is 12 amino acids long. V gave up 6 bases and J gave up 1 base, with 4 bases separating them. Germline V gene lookup returns CDR1 SNHLY and CDR2 FYNNEI. CDR3 loop: CASRQSNQPQHF. The CDR3, as DNA: TGTGCCAGCAGACAGAGCAATCAGCCCCAGCATTTT.

The chain couples TRBV18 to TRBJ1-1; D call uncertain. CDR1 and CDR2 from the germline V gene are KGHSH and LQKENI. V lost 4 bases and J 5 bases, leaving 20 bases between the germline ends. This CDR3 region has 16 residues. The CDR3 here is CASSLRALPEVTEAFF. The DNA for the CDR3 is TGTGCCAGCTCACTAAGGGCCCTCCCGGAGGTTACTGAAGCTTTCTTT.

The chain links TRBV11-2 to TRBJ1-2; 8 bases match TRBD1. The germline V gene encodes CDR1 SGHAT and CDR2 FQNNGV. Trimming took 5 bases from V and 4 from J; bases not matched to a gene: 9. The CDR3 runs 15 residues. The CDR3: CASSTSQGGFYGYTF. CDR3 in DNA: TGTGCCAGCAGCACCTCACAGGGGGGGTTCTATGGCTACACCTTC.

The chain joins TRBV6-5 to TRBJ1-6; 9 nucleotides align to TRBD1. V dropped 6 bases and J dropped 6; count of bases not matched to a gene: 3. Per the germline V gene, CDR1 is MNHEY and CDR2 is SVGAGI. The CDR3 has 14 residues. The CDR3 loop reads CASSVQGANSPLHF. The CDR3 DNA sequence: TGTGCCAGCAGCGTACAGGGGGCTAATTCACCCCTCCACTTT.

CDR3 DNA: TGTGCCAGCAGCTCGGGACAGGGGGCGCGGGGTGAAAAACTGTTTTTT. The encoded protein is CASSSGQGARGEKLFF. V usage is TRBV5-4 and J usage is TRBJ1-4; 12 bases are a match to TRBD1. J gave up 7 bases and V 3 bases, and 7 bases lay outside the gene matches. The CDR3 is made up of 16 amino acids. Germline V CDR1 and CDR2: SGHNT, YYREEE (reference sequence).

This chain links TRBV6-2 or TRBV6-3 with TRBJ2-4, with D uncertain. The CDR3 runs to 15 residues. V was clipped by 2 bases and J by 3 bases, with 11 bases between them. In germline, CDR1 is MNHEY, CDR2 SVGEGT. The CDR3 loop is CASSYVALGKNIQYF. Here the CDR3 DNA reads TGTGCCAGCAGTTACGTAGCTTTGGGCAAAAACATTCAGTACTTC.

The chain combines TRBV7-8 with TRBJ2-7, with 9 bases aligning to TRBD1. V lost 3 bases and J lost 3; bases outside the gene matches: 12. This CDR3 region has 17 residues. Germline V CDR1 and CDR2: SGHVS, FQNEAQ. Here the CDR3 reads CASSLGVEGTGNYEQYF. Written as DNA, the CDR3 is TGTGCCAGCAGCTTGGGGGTAGAAGGGACAGGGAACTACGAGCAGTACTTC.

The V gene is TRBV5-6, the J gene TRBJ1-2; D remains unclear. V dropped 2 bases and J dropped 1 base, with 15 bases sitting between them. From germline, CDR1 is SGHDT and CDR2 YYEEEE. CDR3 length: 16 amino acids. In nucleotides, the CDR3 is TGTGCCAGCAGCTTAGCCCGTCGGTACCTTAACTATGGCTACACCTTC. It specifies CASSLARRYLNYGYTF.

Here the CDR3 reads CASSQKPGLGGFGANVLTF. CDR3 sequence (DNA): TGTGCCAGCAGCCAAAAACCGGGACTGGGGGGTTTTGGCGCCAACGTCCTGACTTTC. V gene TRBV3-1 (or the pseudogene TRBV3-2) combines with J gene TRBJ2-6; D possibly corresponds to TRBD2 (6 bases). Trimming shortened V by 2 bases and J by 7 bases, and 24 bases separated the two germline ends. The CDR3 runs to 19 residues. CDR1 and CDR2 from the germline V gene are LGHDT and YNNKEL (reference sequence).